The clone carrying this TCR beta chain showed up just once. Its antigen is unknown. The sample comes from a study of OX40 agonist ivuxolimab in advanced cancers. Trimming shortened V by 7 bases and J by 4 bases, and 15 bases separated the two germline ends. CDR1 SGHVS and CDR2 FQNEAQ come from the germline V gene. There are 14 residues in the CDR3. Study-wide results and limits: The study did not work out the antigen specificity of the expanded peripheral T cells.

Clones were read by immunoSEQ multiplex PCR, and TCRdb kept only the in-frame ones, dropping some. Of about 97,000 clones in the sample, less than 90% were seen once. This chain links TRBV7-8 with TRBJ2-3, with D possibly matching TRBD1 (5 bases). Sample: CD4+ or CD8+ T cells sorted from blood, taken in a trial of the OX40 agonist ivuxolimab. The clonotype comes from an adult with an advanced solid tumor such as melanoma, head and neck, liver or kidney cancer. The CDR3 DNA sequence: TGTGCCAGCACCAGGCAGGGTCGGGCAGATACGCAGTATTTT. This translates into CASTRQGRADTQYF.